This TCR beta chain comes out of a study of response to subunit inactivated influenza vaccine. Study-wide results and limits: Only a handful of new T cells, the authors suggested, are recruited with each seasonal influenza vaccination.

Comments on this clonotype: Its antigen remains unknown.

TCRdb re-called the RT-PCR reads through MiXCR, storing one row per CDR3 protein. The table lists roughly 710,000 distinct CDR3 sequences, approximately 14% of them singletons. The CDR3 spans 17 residues. V dropped 6 bases and J dropped 2; count of bases not matched to a gene: 13. Germline V CDR1 and CDR2: SQVTM, ANQGSEA. V is TRBV29-1 and J is TRBJ2-1, with 10 bases fitting TRBD2. The sample in question was PBMCs from blood, obtained approximately 15 days before vaccination. The receptor was derived from a man over 45 who received an inactivated influenza vaccine. CDR3 bases: TGCAGCGTCCGACAACTTTGGACTAGCGGAACCTACAATGAGCAGTTCTTC. This sequence encodes CSVRQLWTSGTYNEQFF.